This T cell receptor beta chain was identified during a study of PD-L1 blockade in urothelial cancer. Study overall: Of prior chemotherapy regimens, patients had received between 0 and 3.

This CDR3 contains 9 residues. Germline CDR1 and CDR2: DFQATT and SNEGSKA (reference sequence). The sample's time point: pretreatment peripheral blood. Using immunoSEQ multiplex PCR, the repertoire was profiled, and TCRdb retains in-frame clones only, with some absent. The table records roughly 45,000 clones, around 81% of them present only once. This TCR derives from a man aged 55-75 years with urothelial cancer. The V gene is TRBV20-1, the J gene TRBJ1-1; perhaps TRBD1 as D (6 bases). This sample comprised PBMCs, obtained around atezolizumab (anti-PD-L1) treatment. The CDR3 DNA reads TGCAGGGGGGCTCCTGAAGCTTTCTTT. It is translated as CRGAPEAFF.